A single sample is the source of the 30 T cell receptor beta chains below, sequenced in a study of CD4 T cells in relation to SARS-CoV-2 and coronaviruses (dated by TCRdb to 2020 to 2022). CD4+ T cells from unexposed donors were collected before the COVID-19 pandemic (2011-2018). The library was generated by the immunoSEQ multiplex PCR assay. This immuneACCESS table, as held by TCRdb, lists in-frame sequences with V and J called but not all clones. Of the missing ones, under half trace to an unresolved V gene in checked studies; the others have no known cause. The sample has about 59,000 clones on record, 86% of them singletons. 1.4% of the sample is held by the ten biggest clonotypes. Sequences were obtained from memory CD4+ T cells from PBMCs. What the cell subset or site label conveys for this sample: memory (non-naive) CD4+ T cells. Receptors originate from a human donor in good health.

In nucleotides, the CDR3 is TGTGCCAGCAGTCCCCCCGGGACTCTCTACAATGAGCAGTTCTTC. Translation: CASSPPGTLYNEQFF. V usage is TRBV5-6 and J usage is TRBJ2-1; D might be TRBD2 (6 bases). CDR3 length: 15 residues. Trimming removed 5 bases at V and 3 bases at J, with 15 bases between. Per germline, CDR1 SGHDT and CDR2 YYEEEE.

V gene TRBV2 combines with J gene TRBJ1-2; D perhaps matches TRBD1 (5 bases). The CDR3 spans 13 residues. Germline-derived CDR1 and CDR2 are SNHLY and FYNNEI. V lost 6 bases and J 4 bases, leaving 12 bases between the germline ends. DNA for the CDR3: TGTGCCAGCAGCGCGACAGCTCTCTATGGCTACACCTTC. Translated: CASSATALYGYTF.

V is TRBV5-1 and J is TRBJ2-3; TRBD2 agrees at 14 bases. Germline V CDR1 and CDR2: SGHRS, YFSETQ. This CDR3 comprises 16 residues. Unmatched junction bases numbered 5, after V lost 4 bases and J lost 4 bases. The CDR3 DNA reads as TGCGCCAGCAGCCCGGGGACTAGCGGGAGTCCAGATACGCAGTATTTT. Its translation: CASSPGTSGSPDTQYF.

This chain uses TRBV9 with TRBJ2-6; possibly TRBD1 for D (6 bases). This CDR3 has 18 amino acids. The V end was cut by 4 bases, the J end by 1 base, with 18 bases between. The germline gives CDR1 SGDLS, CDR2 YYNGEE. The CDR3 bases are TGTGCCAGCAGCCGGCTGGGGGCTGTTCGGTCTGGGGCCAACGTCCTGACTTTC. It is translated as CASSRLGAVRSGANVLTF.

This clone was picked up one time. The chain uses TRBV5-4 and TRBJ2-2; TRBD1 might be the D (5 bases). Trimming took 2 bases from V and 4 from J, leaving 15 bases between them. There are 16 residues in the CDR3. Germline assignment: CDR1 SGHNT and CDR2 YYREEE (reference sequence). The CDR3 bases are TGTGCCAGCAGCTTAAAGGGTGGAAGGGGCACCGGGGAGCTGTTTTTT. It encodes CASSLKGGRGTGELFF.

A word on this clone: The same CDR3 also results from other DNA sequences found in this sample. This chain connects TRBV10-3 to TRBJ1-6; possible D gene TRBD1, 5 bases. The CDR3 contains 14 residues. V shed 3 bases and J shed 7 bases, with 10 bases lying between them. From germline, CDR1 is ENHRY and CDR2 SYGVKD. The DNA of the CDR3 is TGTGCCATCAGTGACCAGGGTCCAAATTCACCCCTCCACTTT. Translation: CAISDQGPNSPLHF.

The chain carries TRBV9 and TRBJ2-3; 9 positions match TRBD1. Germline values: CDR1 SGDLS, CDR2 YYNGEE. The CDR3 extends over 14 amino acids. With 5 bases clipped from V and 5 bases from J, the junction kept 6 bases outside the gene matches. CDR3 coding DNA: TGTGCCAGCAGTCGGACAGGGGATGGAGATACGCAGTATTTT. It encodes CASSRTGDGDTQYF.

The V gene is TRBV9, the J gene TRBJ2-2; 7 nucleotides align to TRBD1. Unmatched junction bases numbered 14, after V lost 6 bases and J lost 6 bases. CDR3 size: 16 residues. CDR1 is SGDLS and CDR2 is YYNGEE in the germline V gene. In nucleotides, the CDR3 is TGTGCCAGCAACCAAGGACAGGTGGTTGGTGCCGGGGAGCTGTTTTTT. This encodes CASNQGQVVGAGELFF.

The chain employs TRBV12-3 or TRBV12-4 and TRBJ1-1; D remains ambiguous. V lost 6 bases, J lost 4 bases, and 12 bases lay in between. The CDR3 has 13 amino acids. The CDR3 spells CASSLTWGTEAFF. The CDR3 nucleotides are TGTGCCAGCAGCCTCACCTGGGGCACTGAAGCTTTCTTT.

The chain has TRBV30 and TRBJ1-2, with D maybe TRBD1 (6 bases). Trimming removed 7 bases at V and 7 bases at J, with 16 bases between. This CDR3 is built from 12 residues. Germline V CDR1 and CDR2: GTSNPN, SVGIG (reference sequence). This CDR3 reads CASPRGGSGYTF. CDR3 sequence (DNA): TGTGCCTCCCCTAGGGGGGGGAGTGGCTACACCTTC.

This rearrangement joins TRBV2 to TRBJ1-1, with no clear D. CDR1 is SNHLY, CDR2 FYNNEI, per germline. V was cut by 5 bases and J by 8 bases, with 18 bases left in between. CDR3 length equals 14 residues. The CDR3 region is CASSSRDGRVEAFF. The CDR3 DNA reads TGTGCCAGCAGTTCTAGGGATGGAAGGGTGGAAGCTTTCTTT.

The rearrangement links TRBV4-1 to TRBJ2-5; D call uncertain. Germline CDR1 MGHRA, CDR2 YSYEKL. With 4 bases removed from V and 5 bases from J, the gap between germline ends came to 8 bases. The CDR3 runs to 12 residues. Here the CDR3 reads CASSPPGETQYF. In DNA, the CDR3 is TGCGCCAGCAGCCCCCCCGGGGAGACCCAGTACTTC.

The chain employs TRBV7-2 and TRBJ2-6; 10 nucleotides align to TRBD1. Germline-derived CDR1 and CDR2 are SGHTA and FQGNSA. CDR3 length: 19 amino acids. Unmatched junction bases numbered 7, after V lost 2 bases and J lost 0 bases. The DNA of the CDR3 is TGTGCCAGCAGCTTACCGGGACAGGGGTCGCCCTCTGGGGCCAACGTCCTGACTTTC. Amino acids: CASSLPGQGSPSGANVLTF.

Only a few counts were recorded for this clone. The rearrangement joins TRBV28 to TRBJ2-7; TRBD1 is a possible D gene (6 bases). The CDR3 contains 14 residues. Trimming left V 6 bases short and J 0 bases short, with 12 bases between. Germline lookup yields CDR1 MDHEN and CDR2 SYDVKM. The CDR3 loop is CASRRQAHSYEQYF. DNA for the CDR3: TGTGCCAGCAGACGACAGGCTCACTCCTACGAGCAGTACTTC.

The rearrangement links TRBV9 to TRBJ1-1; tentatively, D is TRBD1 (6 bases). CDR1 SGDLS and CDR2 YYNGEE come from the germline V gene. The CDR3 has 15 residues. With 3 bases removed from V and 4 bases from J, the gap between germline ends came to 16 bases. The CDR3 region is CASSANSGAFTEAFF. The CDR3 DNA follows: TGTGCCAGCAGCGCGAACTCGGGGGCGTTCACTGAAGCTTTCTTT.

The chain employs TRBV27 and TRBJ2-1; 9 nucleotides line up with TRBD2. The CDR3 runs 17 residues. The germline V gene encodes CDR1 MNHEY and CDR2 SMNVEV (reference sequence). J gave up 0 bases and V 5 bases, and 8 bases lay outside the gene matches. CDR3 sequence: CASSPGTSLHSYNEQFF. CDR3 in DNA: TGTGCCAGCAGTCCCGGGACTAGCCTCCACTCCTACAATGAGCAGTTCTTC.

The rearrangement links TRBV28 to TRBJ1-6; tentative D call: TRBD1 (6 bases). Trimming cost V 2 bases and J 6 bases, with 17 bases left between them. From germline, CDR1 is MDHEN and CDR2 SYDVKM. The length of the CDR3 is 17 residues. CDR3 sequence: CASSLPLQQGGNSPLHF. In DNA form, the CDR3 reads TGTGCCAGCAGTTTACCGCTCCAACAGGGAGGTAATTCACCCCTCCACTTT.

The chain couples TRBV19 to TRBJ1-5; D ambiguous. Trimming removed 6 bases at V and 0 bases at J, with 9 bases between. The CDR3 is 14 amino acids. Germline lookup yields CDR1 LNHDA and CDR2 SQIVND (reference sequence). CDR3 DNA: TGTGCCAGTAGCGACGGTTATAGCAATCAGCCCCAGCATTTT. Amino acid sequence: CASSDGYSNQPQHF.

This clone was seen once. The rearrangement uses TRBV4-1 and TRBJ2-5; possible D gene TRBD1, 8 bases. Germline CDR1 MGHRA, CDR2 YSYEKL. This CDR3 spans 16 amino acids. Between the trimmed V and J ends, which lost 3 bases and 4 bases, there was a span of 18 bases. This CDR3 reads CASSQGTGGGGETQYF. The CDR3 nucleotides read TGCGCCAGCAGCCAGGGAACAGGGGGGGGAGGAGAGACCCAGTACTTC.

The rearrangement uses TRBV30 and TRBJ1-4, with TRBD1 matching 7 bases. Germline V CDR1 and CDR2: GTSNPN, SVGIG (reference sequence). The CDR3 totals 14 residues. With 2 bases clipped from V and 6 bases from J, the junction kept 6 bases outside the gene matches. The CDR3 is CAWSPGGTDEKLFF. CDR3 DNA: TGTGCCTGGAGTCCGGGGGGGACAGATGAAAAACTGTTTTTT. The full variable domain, its missing parts supplied by reference TRBV30 and TRBJ1-4, is SQTIHQWPATLVQPVGSPLSLECTVEGTSNPNLYWYRQAAGRGLQLLFYSVGIGQISSEVPQNLSASRPQDRQFILSSKKLLLSDSGFYLCAWSPGGTDEKLFFGSGTQLSVL.

Here the CDR3 reads CASRVRTMVTDTQYF. The CDR3 nucleotides are TGTGCCAGCAGGGTGCGGACTATGGTCACAGATACGCAGTATTTT. The V call is TRBV27, the J call TRBJ2-3; weak D call: TRBD2 (6 bases). Germline CDR1 and CDR2: MNHEY and SMNVEV (reference sequence). The CDR3 is 15 amino acids. V was pared by 6 bases and J by 2 bases, with 15 bases between.

The V call is TRBV13, the J call TRBJ1-6; 7 bases align to TRBD1. The junction had 4 bases not matched to a gene; V was cut back by 7 bases and J by 1 base. CDR3 length equals 15 residues. The V gene's germline CDR1 is PRHDT and CDR2 FYEKMQ (reference sequence). CDR3 region: CASTRGGSYNSPLHF. CDR3 nucleotide sequence: TGTGCCAGCACCAGGGGGGGGTCCTATAATTCACCCCTCCACTTT.

This clone was observed a single time. V usage is TRBV7-9 and J usage is TRBJ2-7; no definite D call. Trimming left V 6 bases short and J 7 bases short, with 13 bases between. Germline V gives CDR1 SEHNR, CDR2 FQNEAQ (reference sequence). The CDR3 spans 12 residues. The CDR3 DNA reads as TGTGCCAGCAGTGACCTACGCTCGGAGCAGTACTTC. This translates into CASSDLRSEQYF.

The J gene is TRBJ2-4, the V gene TRBV5-1; D not resolved. Trimming removed 0 bases at V and 8 bases at J, with 9 bases between. Germline CDR1 reads SGHRS; CDR2 reads YFSETQ. CDR3 length: 13 amino acids. The CDR3 DNA reads as TGCGCCAGCAGCTTGGATCAGGCCGACATTCAGTACTTC. It encodes CASSLDQADIQYF.

The chain links TRBV20-1 to TRBJ2-7; weak D call: TRBD2 (6 bases). Deletions cut 3 bases from V and 2 bases from J, with 8 bases between. From germline, CDR1 is DFQATT and CDR2 SNEGSKA (reference sequence). The CDR3 consists of 12 residues. The CDR3 region is CSASAGTYEQYF. The DNA for the CDR3 is TGCAGTGCTAGTGCGGGGACCTACGAGCAGTACTTC.

The chain has TRBV9 and TRBJ2-3; 10 bases match TRBD2. The CDR3 spans 19 residues. Germline CDR1 is SGDLS and CDR2 is YYNGEE. Trimming cost V 0 bases and J 6 bases; bases outside gene matches: 16. CDR3 amino acids: CASSVGASGRARMVDTQYF. The CDR3 nucleotides read TGTGCCAGCAGCGTAGGCGCGAGCGGGAGGGCCCGAATGGTGGATACGCAGTATTTT. The variable domain in full, completed from reference TRBV9 and TRBJ2-3, reads DSGVTQTPKHLITATGQRVTLRCSPRSGDLSVYWYQQSLDQGLQFLIQYYNGEERAKGNILERFSAQQFPDLHSELNLSSLELGDSALYFCASSVGASGRARMVDTQYFGPGTRLTVL.

The J gene is TRBJ1-1, the V gene TRBV18; 9 nucleotides agree with TRBD1. Germline trimming cut 0 bases from V and 11 bases from J; bases unmatched to any gene: 7. The CDR3 has 14 residues. From germline, CDR1 is KGHSH and CDR2 LQKENI. CDR3 loop: CASSPPGQGSRAFF. CDR3 sequence (DNA): TGTGCCAGCTCACCACCGGGACAGGGAAGTCGGGCTTTCTTT.

The J gene is TRBJ1-5, the V gene TRBV21-1. TRBV21-1 is listed as a pseudogene. The CDR3 runs 15 residues. The CDR3 is CASSKGGYGNQPQHF. The CDR3 region has the DNA TGTGCCAGCAGCAAAGGGGGTTACGGCAATCAGCCCCAGCATTTT.

The V call is TRBV19, the J call TRBJ1-2, with D tentatively TRBD1 (6 bases). CDR3 length: 14 amino acids. The V and J ends lost 4 bases and 8 bases respectively, with 17 bases between them. The germline V gene encodes CDR1 LNHDA and CDR2 SQIVND (reference sequence). The CDR3 reads CASSKKTGSYGYTF. In DNA, the CDR3 is TGTGCCAGTAGTAAAAAAACAGGGTCGTACGGCTACACCTTC. Complete variable domain (other parts from reference TRBV19 and TRBJ1-2): DGGITQSPKYLFRKEGQNVTLSCEQNLNHDAMYWYRQDPGQGLRLIYYSQIVNDFQKGDIAEGYSVSREKKESFPLTVTSAQKNPTAFYLCASSKKTGSYGYTFGSGTRLTVV.

The chain couples TRBV21-1 to TRBJ1-1. TRBV21-1 is a pseudogene locus. This CDR3 has 16 amino acids. This chain's CDR3 is CASSKAPRSRNTEAFF. The CDR3 nucleotides are TGTGCCAGCAGCAAAGCGCCCCGGTCGCGGAACACTGAAGCTTTCTTT.